Sequencing of this T cell receptor beta chain was carried out in a study of blood T cells in healthy people across ages (dated by TCRdb to about 2015). Turning to the overall study: In model experiments, template switching captured roughly one uniquely barcoded TCR beta cDNA molecule for every two T cells. Donors were grouped into four age groups: young (average 16 years), middle-aged (about 38), aged (approximately 58) and long-lived (just over 80). For two donors (one aged 18 to 30 and one aged 80 or older), the study analyzed two additional independent replicas of 1 million unique cDNA reads from the same blood draw. The study measured age-related changes in TCR beta repertoire diversity using deep sequencing normalized with unique cDNA molecular identifiers. Donors of different ages were randomly distributed across sequencing lanes to avoid experimental bias. Overall results and qualifications from the work: Because donor CMV infection status was unknown, age-related changes in expanded clonotypes were potentially confounded. Because profiling used bulk unsorted PBMCs, naive and antigen-experienced compartments could not be compared conclusively. As age increased, observed TCR beta diversity per million T cells dropped in a roughly linear way, and a significant reduction was already evident by age 40. A strong correlation was found between observed TCR beta diversity and the percentage of naive T cells measured by flow cytometry. Estimates of total diversity based on one million sequenced T cells were considered lower bounds and underestimates. Compared with the aged group, the long-lived group had more naive CD4+ T cells, fewer expanded clones and increased TCR diversity, suggesting age selection.

The 40 or so donors, aged about 6 to 95 years, were systemically healthy Caucasian individuals from Russia. Each donor gave 8 to 10 milliliters of peripheral blood, drawn into EDTA-treated Vacutainer tubes. PBMCs were isolated by Ficoll-Paque density-gradient centrifugation, with at least 6.5 million obtained per sample. Trizol reagent was used to extract total RNA from the PBMCs, yielding at least 5.5 micrograms per sample. For every donor, an aliquot of PBMCs went through flow cytometry to measure the percentages of naive CD45RAhigh/CD27high T cells. Preparation of the library involved 5' RACE. Instrument on record: Illumina HiSeq 2500. A second PCR of roughly 7 to 11 cycles was performed with a sample-barcoded 5' primer and a J-beta primer mix. A unique molecular identifier was introduced onto each TCR beta cDNA molecule by a template-switch 5' adaptor carrying 12 random nucleotides. Each sample yielded at least 2.5 million CDR3-containing paired-end reads. The Mint cDNA synthesis kit, primed by a TRBC-specific oligonucleotide, was used to synthesize first-strand cDNA from all RNA. All cDNA was treated with uracil-DNA glycosylase and then went through a first 18-cycle PCR with the universal primers M1SS and BC2_uni_R. Processing in the source paper ran as follows. Each sample was normalized by randomly selecting 1 million high-quality reads, each carrying a distinct molecular identifier. Reads with shared molecular identifiers were discarded instead of being binned into consensus sequences. CDR3 identification, clonotype clustering and error correction used MiTCR with a Q25 quality threshold and the strictest error-elimination algorithm. A nonparametric unseen species model using Euler transformation provided a lower-bound estimate of total TCR beta diversity. TCRdb took the public reads, trimmed them with fastp at Q25, ran MiXCR for clone calling and kept in-frame beta chains. Entries that share a CDR3 protein sequence are merged under the most common genes and DNA. The V and J calls come from TCRdb's annotation, not from the publication. Counted in this sample were some 730,000 distinct CDR3 sequences; 20% to 25% of them appeared once. Roughly 22% of the sample is in the top ten clones.

This clonotype was seen only a few times. No antigen is known for it. Within one base of it there is no much larger clone, and no base qualities were kept. CDR1 and CDR2, per the germline V gene, are KGHDR and SFDVKD. From cysteine to phenylalanine, the CDR3 is 17 amino acids long. The only DNA kept is the CDR3, 51 bases in frame from the first base. V was cut back by 0 bases and J by 3 bases, leaving a gap of 15 bases between them. The chain couples TRBV24-1 to TRBJ2-3; the D gene is perhaps TRBD2, on 7 matching bases. The receptor was isolated from a man in his 70s in good health. The sequenced sample consisted of blood. The DNA sequence reads TGTGCCACCAGTGATTTGGATTGGGGGGGGGCAACAGATACGCAGTATTTT. This translates into CATSDLDWGGATDTQYF.